One and the same sample provided the 11 T cell receptor beta chains below, sequenced in a study of cytomegalovirus exposure and HLA in healthy donors. Some clones are missing from TCRdb's copy, which holds only in-frame ones; the method was immunoSEQ multiplex PCR. The repertoire holds about 360,000 clones, roughly 88% seen once, with 0.65% to 0.95% in the top ten. Sequences were obtained from PBMCs. These TCRs come from a woman between 18 and 29 years old in good health and CMV-seronegative.

This rearrangement joins TRBV7-9 to TRBJ2-2; 10 bases map to TRBD2. Germline V CDR1 and CDR2: SEHNR, FQNEAQ (reference sequence). The V segment lost 4 bases and the J segment 3 bases; nucleotides outside the gene matches: 8. This CDR3 region has 17 residues. This chain's CDR3 is CASSSIGLAAYTGELFF. In DNA form, the CDR3 reads TGTGCCAGCAGCTCTATAGGACTAGCGGCTTACACCGGGGAGCTGTTTTTT.

The chain links TRBV6-5 to TRBJ1-6; D is uncertain. CDR3 length: 13 amino acids. The V end lost 7 bases, the J end lost 6 bases, and 10 bases lay between the germline ends. The germline CDR1 and CDR2 sequences are MNHEY and SVGAGI. CDR3 sequence reads: CASTGGGNSPLHF. The DNA of the CDR3 is TGTGCCAGCACGGGAGGCGGTAATTCACCCCTCCACTTT.

The chain links TRBV30 to TRBJ2-7; 9 positions agree with TRBD1. Germline loops: CDR1 GTSNPN, CDR2 SVGIG (reference sequence). The trim removed 2 bases at V and 1 base at J, leaving 3 bases unmatched. CDR3 size: 14 residues. CDR3 sequence: CAWSTGQGSYEQYF. The CDR3 coding sequence is TGTGCCTGGAGTACGGGACAGGGTTCCTACGAGCAGTACTTC.

The V gene is TRBV2, the J gene TRBJ1-3; tentative D call: TRBD1 (5 bases). V was pared by 6 bases and J by 0 bases, with 12 bases between. Germline V gives CDR1 SNHLY, CDR2 FYNNEI. The CDR3 has 15 amino acids. The CDR3 sequence is CASRVQGTSGNTIYF. The CDR3 coding sequence is TGTGCCAGCAGAGTTCAGGGAACCTCTGGAAACACCATATATTTT. The whole variable domain, remainder taken from reference TRBV2 and TRBJ1-3, is EPEVTQTPSHQVTQMGQEVILRCVPISNHLYFYWYRQILGQKVEFLVSFYNNEISEKSEIFDDQFSVERPDGSNFTLKIRSTKLEDSAMYFCASRVQGTSGNTIYFGEGSWLTVV.

The V call is TRBV30, the J call TRBJ1-1, with D maybe TRBD1 (6 bases). The CDR3 loop spans 12 amino acids. The germline CDR1 and CDR2 sequences are GTSNPN and SVGIG (reference sequence). V lost 2 bases and J lost 6, with 10 bases in between. The CDR3 DNA reads as TGTGCCTGGAGTCCGGGACATCCTGAAGCTTTCTTT. It codes for CAWSPGHPEAFF.

The chain uses TRBV7-6 and TRBJ1-1; 7 nucleotides agree with TRBD1. This CDR3 comprises 16 residues. Germline V lookup: CDR1 SGHVS, CDR2 FNYEAQ. V was pared by 2 bases and J by 1 base, with 7 bases of the junction left unmatched. CDR3 sequence (DNA): TGTGCCAGCAGCTTACGATCCGGGACAGAGAACACTGAAGCTTTCTTT. Translating it yields CASSLRSGTENTEAFF.

The chain combines TRBV6-5 with TRBJ1-5; 10 nucleotides agree with TRBD1. Germline V gene data show CDR1 as MNHEY and CDR2 as SVGAGI. V shed 4 bases, J shed 2 bases, and the junction held 2 bases outside the gene matches. CDR3 length: 15 amino acids. Here the CDR3 DNA reads TGTGCCAGCAGTTCCGGGACAGGGGGCAATCAGCCCCAGCATTTT. Protein: CASSSGTGGNQPQHF.

This clone was observed once. The chain joins TRBV29-1 to TRBJ1-2; D is perhaps TRBD1 (5 bases). Between the trimmed V and J ends, which lost 4 bases and 0 bases, there was a span of 9 bases. The germline V gene has CDR1 SQVTM and CDR2 ANQGSEA. The CDR3 is 13 residues long. DNA of the CDR3: TGCAGCGTTGTGGGGCCAGCTAACTATGGCTACACCTTC. Translating it yields CSVVGPANYGYTF. Combining the CDR3 with reference TRBV29-1 and TRBJ1-2 gives the whole variable domain SAVISQKPSRDICQRGTSLTIQCQVDSQVTMMFWYRQQPGQSLTLIATANQGSEATYESGFVIDKFPISRPNLTFSTLTVSNMSPEDSSIYLCSVVGPANYGYTFGSGTRLTVV.

The chain links TRBV29-1 to TRBJ2-1; TRBD1 matches at 7 bases. Germline V gene lookup returns CDR1 SQVTM and CDR2 ANQGSEA. The CDR3 sequence is 16 residues long. V lost 3 bases to trimming and J lost 4 bases; unmatched junction nucleotides: 12. CDR3 sequence: CSVDHRGQTVYNEQFF. Here the CDR3 DNA reads TGCAGCGTTGATCACAGGGGCCAGACAGTTTACAATGAGCAGTTCTTC.

V and J are TRBV6-1 and TRBJ2-7, with 7 bases that match TRBD1. CDR1 and CDR2 (germline): MNHNS, SASEGT. The CDR3 has 14 residues. Losses at the gene ends were 3 bases for V and 1 base for J; bases not matched to a gene: 3. The CDR3 bases are TGTGCCAGCAGTGAGGGACAGATTTCCTACGAGCAGTACTTC. It specifies CASSEGQISYEQYF.

The V gene is TRBV11-2, the J gene TRBJ2-5; 8 bases are shared with TRBD2. Germline V gene data show CDR1 as SGHAT and CDR2 as FQNNGV. CDR3 length: 13 amino acids. Unmatched junction bases numbered 8, after V lost 0 bases and J lost 14 bases. CDR3 loop: CASSLDSAGVPYF. CDR3 in DNA: TGTGCCAGCAGCTTAGATTCAGCGGGGGTCCCTTACTTC.